The source of this T cell receptor beta chain is a study of OX40 agonist ivuxolimab in advanced cancers. Background on the study: Enrollees could have had prior anti-PD-1, anti-PD-L1 or anti-CTLA-4 therapy, which roughly 40% had received.

Profiling relied on immunoSEQ multiplex PCR, and the TCRdb table lists in-frame clones only, not all of them. This repertoire shows under 60,000 clones, about 85% found once; its top ten account for less than 60%. Peripheral blood came from all dose cohorts at three timepoints. The CDR3 contains 13 residues. The ends lost 3 bases at V and 7 bases at J; junction bases unmatched: 4. Germline CDR1 is SGDLS and CDR2 is YYNGEE. The TCR originated in an adult with an advanced solid tumor such as melanoma, head and neck, liver or kidney cancer. The J gene is TRBJ2-1, the V gene TRBV9; 7 positions match TRBD1. Sequencing was performed on CD4+ or CD8+ T cells sorted from blood, taken in a trial of the OX40 agonist ivuxolimab. CDR3 protein: CASSATGINEQFF. CDR3 nucleotide sequence: TGTGCCAGCAGCGCGACAGGGATTAATGAGCAGTTCTTC.